The 10 T cell receptor beta chains in this list originate from one sample, sequenced in a study of early T cells in non-severe SARS-CoV-2 infection. TCRdb re-called the 5' RACE reads with MiXCR, one entry per CDR3 protein. The sample contains tens of thousands of distinct CDR3 sequences, about 5.9% of which appear only once. Input material: whole blood. Receptors originate from an adult who was a healthcare worker with PCR-confirmed SARS-CoV-2 infection or an uninfected control (not recorded which).

In this sample, this clonotype turned up many times. J is TRBJ2-1 and V is TRBV7-2; 8 bases align to TRBD2. Germline V CDR1 and CDR2: SGHTA, FQGNSA. V lost 2 bases and J lost 15; bases outside the gene matches: 18. The CDR3 extends over 16 amino acids. Written as DNA, the CDR3 is TGTGCCAGCAGCTTACACCCGACTGCGGGGGGCGAATTGTGGTTCTTC. This translates into CASSLHPTAGGELWFF.

There are a few counts of this clonotype. V usage is TRBV6-5 and J usage is TRBJ2-7; D remains ambiguous. The CDR3 consists of 11 residues. Germline V lookup: CDR1 MNHEY, CDR2 SVGAGI. Trimming left V 6 bases short and J 7 bases short, with 10 bases between. For the CDR3, the DNA is TGTGCCAGCAGACACCTAGATGAGCAGTACTTC. This translates into CASRHLDEQYF.

This clonotype was seen many times. The V and J genes are TRBV20-1 and TRBJ1-2, with 8 bases aligning to TRBD1. Germline V CDR1 and CDR2: DFQATT, SNEGSKA (reference sequence). Trimming removed 6 bases from V and 5 bases from J; junction bases left unmatched: 5. The CDR3 totals 12 residues. The CDR3 sequence is CSAPTGDYGYTF. The CDR3 nucleotides are TGCAGTGCACCGACAGGGGATTATGGCTACACCTTC.

Ten or more counts support this clonotype. V gene TRBV12-3 or TRBV12-4 combines with J gene TRBJ2-3, with 7 bases identical to TRBD2. J was trimmed by 5 bases and V by 4 bases; bases with no gene match: 6. CDR3 length equals 14 residues. The CDR3 sequence: CASSSRVAGDTQYF. The CDR3 DNA is TGTGCCAGCAGTTCCAGGGTAGCGGGAGATACGCAGTATTTT.

This clonotype was counted a few times. The chain links TRBV20-1 to TRBJ2-7, with D perhaps assigned TRBD1 or TRBD2 (6 bases each). This CDR3 comprises 13 residues. V was clipped by 3 bases and J by 1 base, with 10 bases between them. CDR1 DFQATT and CDR2 SNEGSKA come from the germline V gene (reference sequence). CDR3 nucleotide sequence: TGCAGTGCTAGCGGGGGCGATTCCTACGAGCAGTACTTC. It yields the protein CSASGGDSYEQYF.

This chain connects TRBV6-2 or TRBV6-3 to TRBJ2-7; 8 nucleotides line up with TRBD1. The CDR3 loop spans 15 amino acids. The germline V gene has CDR1 MNHEY and CDR2 SVGEGT. Losses at the gene ends were 6 bases for V and 5 bases for J; bases not matched to a gene: 12. The CDR3 sequence: CASSSPRGQVDEQYF. CDR3 in DNA: TGTGCCAGCAGCTCGCCCAGGGGGCAAGTAGACGAGCAGTACTTC.

The chain carries TRBV3-1 and TRBJ2-3; TRBD1 aligns across 9 bases. The CDR3 sequence is 14 residues long. Germline V gives CDR1 LGHDT, CDR2 YNNKEL (reference sequence). With V trimmed by 3 bases and J by 5 bases, 3 bases remained unmatched. The CDR3 sequence is CASSHGTGQDTQYF. CDR3 bases: TGTGCCAGCAGCCATGGGACAGGGCAAGATACGCAGTATTTT.

There are many counts of this clonotype. The V gene is TRBV7-8, the J gene TRBJ2-1; D is uncertain. CDR1 and CDR2 (germline): SGHVS, FQNEAQ. Trimming took off 4 bases at V and 7 bases at J, with 17 bases between the two ends. The CDR3 consists of 15 residues. CDR3 sequence: CASSSQDPLGNEQFF. Written as DNA, the CDR3 is TGTGCCAGCAGCTCCCAGGACCCGCTTGGGAATGAGCAGTTCTTC.

This clonotype was counted many times. The chain uses TRBV4-3 and TRBJ1-1; D unresolved. The germline V gene has CDR1 LGHNA and CDR2 YSLEER. The CDR3 covers 16 residues. Trimming removed 1 base from V and 2 bases from J, with 14 bases in between. This CDR3 is CASSQVVGSGNTEAFF. The CDR3, as DNA: TGCGCCAGCAGCCAAGTTGTAGGGAGTGGCAACACTGAAGCTTTCTTT.

The rearrangement links TRBV5-1 to TRBJ2-3; TRBD1 matches at 9 bases. CDR3 length: 15 residues. The V segment lost 7 bases and the J segment 2 bases; nucleotides outside the gene matches: 8. Germline CDR1 reads SGHRS; CDR2 reads YFSETQ. CDR3 DNA sequence: TGCGCCAGCCGGGGACAGGGCCTCTACACAGATACGCAGTATTTT. Translating gives CASRGQGLYTDTQYF.